This T cell receptor (beta chain) was recovered during a study of T-cell memory formation after mild COVID-19. A single record per CDR3 protein comes from TCRdb applying MiXCR to the 5' RACE reads. Of some 600,000 distinct CDR3 sequences listed, 17% are singletons. CDR3 length: 16 residues. V shed 1 base and J 4 bases; nucleotides not matched to a gene: 6. The germline CDR1 and CDR2 sequences are DFQATT and SNEGSKA (reference sequence). The origin of this receptor is an adult woman who had mild COVID-19 (a few samples of this study predate the infection). Cell type and time point are not known. The chain links TRBV20-1 to TRBJ2-2; 10 bases fit TRBD2. The sequencing input was PBMCs or a T cell subset sorted from them (not recorded which). Here the CDR3 reads CSARAGTSVITGELFF. The CDR3, as DNA: TGCAGTGCTAGAGCCGGGACTAGCGTTATCACCGGGGAGCTGTTTTTT.